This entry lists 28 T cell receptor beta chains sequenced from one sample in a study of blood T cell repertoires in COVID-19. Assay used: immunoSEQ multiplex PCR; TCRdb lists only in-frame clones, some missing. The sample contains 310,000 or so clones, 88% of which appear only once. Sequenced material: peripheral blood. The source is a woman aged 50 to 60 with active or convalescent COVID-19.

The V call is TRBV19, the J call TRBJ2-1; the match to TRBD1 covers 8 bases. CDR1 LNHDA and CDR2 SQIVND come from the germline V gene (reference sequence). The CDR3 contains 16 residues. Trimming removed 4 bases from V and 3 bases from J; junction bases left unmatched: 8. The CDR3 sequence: CASSKGRDRSYNEQFF. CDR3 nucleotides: TGTGCCAGTAGTAAGGGCCGGGACAGGAGCTACAATGAGCAGTTCTTC.

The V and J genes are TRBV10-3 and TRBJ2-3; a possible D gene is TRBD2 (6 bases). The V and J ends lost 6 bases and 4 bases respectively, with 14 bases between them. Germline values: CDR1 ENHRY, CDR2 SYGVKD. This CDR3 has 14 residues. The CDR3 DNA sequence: TGTGCCATCAGGCAGGTACTAGCTCCAGATACGCAGTATTTT. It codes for CAIRQVLAPDTQYF.

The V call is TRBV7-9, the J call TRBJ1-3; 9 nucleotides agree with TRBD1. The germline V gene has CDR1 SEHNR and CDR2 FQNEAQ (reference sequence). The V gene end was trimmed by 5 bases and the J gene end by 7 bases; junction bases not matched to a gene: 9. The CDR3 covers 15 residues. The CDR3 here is CASSPGTGGWNTIYF. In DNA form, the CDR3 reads TGTGCCAGCAGCCCCGGTACAGGGGGCTGGAACACCATATATTTT.

The CDR3 nucleotides are TGTGCCAGCTGCTTAGGACTAGCGATTAGCTCCTACGAGCAGTACTTC. It is translated as CASCLGLAISSYEQYF. The genes are TRBV6-4 and TRBJ2-7; the match to TRBD2 covers 9 bases. The CDR3 loop spans 16 amino acids. V lost 8 bases, J lost 0 bases, and 11 bases stayed unmatched. Germline loops: CDR1 MRHNA, CDR2 SNTAGT.

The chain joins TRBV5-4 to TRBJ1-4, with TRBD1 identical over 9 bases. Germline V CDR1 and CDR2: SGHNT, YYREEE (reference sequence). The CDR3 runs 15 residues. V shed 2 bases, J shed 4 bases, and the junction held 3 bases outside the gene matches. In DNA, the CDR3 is TGTGCCAGCAGCTTTACAGGGGGCCGTAATGAAAAACTGTTTTTT. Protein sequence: CASSFTGGRNEKLFF.

DNA for the CDR3: TGTGCCAGTAGACGCAGGGTTGACACCTACGAGCAGTACTTC. Translated: CASRRRVDTYEQYF. The genes are TRBV19 and TRBJ2-7, with D possibly TRBD1 on 5 matching bases. This CDR3 is 14 amino acids long. V lost 6 bases, J lost 2 bases, and 14 bases lay in between. Germline V gene lookup returns CDR1 LNHDA and CDR2 SQIVND (reference sequence).

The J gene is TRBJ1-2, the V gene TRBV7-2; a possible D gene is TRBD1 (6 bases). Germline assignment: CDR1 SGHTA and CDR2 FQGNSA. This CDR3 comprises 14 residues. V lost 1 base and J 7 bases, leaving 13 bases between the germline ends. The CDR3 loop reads CASSLDRVGVGYTF. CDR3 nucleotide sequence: TGTGCCAGCAGCTTAGACAGGGTCGGGGTTGGCTACACCTTC.

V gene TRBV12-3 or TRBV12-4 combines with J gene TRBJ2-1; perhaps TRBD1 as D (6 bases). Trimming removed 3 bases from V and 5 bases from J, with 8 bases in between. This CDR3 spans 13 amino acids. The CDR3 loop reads CASSLGANNEQFF. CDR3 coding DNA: TGTGCCAGCAGTTTGGGGGCCAACAATGAGCAGTTCTTC.

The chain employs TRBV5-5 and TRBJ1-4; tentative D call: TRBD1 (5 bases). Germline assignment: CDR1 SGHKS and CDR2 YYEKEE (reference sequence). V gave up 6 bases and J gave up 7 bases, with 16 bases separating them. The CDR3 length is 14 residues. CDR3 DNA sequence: TGTGCCAGCACCCAAGGCGGGGCCGGTGAAAAACTGTTTTTT. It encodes CASTQGGAGEKLFF.

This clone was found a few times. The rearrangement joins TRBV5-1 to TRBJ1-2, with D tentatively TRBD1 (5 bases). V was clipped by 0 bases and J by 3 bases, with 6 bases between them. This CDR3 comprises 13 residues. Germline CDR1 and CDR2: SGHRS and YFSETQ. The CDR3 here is CASSLEGDYGYTF. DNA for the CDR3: TGCGCCAGCAGCTTGGAAGGGGACTATGGCTACACCTTC.

Here the CDR3 DNA reads TGTGCCTGGAGTGGGGGGACTGTGAATCAGCCCCAGCATTTT. Its protein is CAWSGGTVNQPQHF. The chain uses TRBV30 and TRBJ1-5; weak D call: TRBD1 (5 bases). The CDR3 consists of 14 residues. CDR1 and CDR2 from the germline V gene are GTSNPN and SVGIG (reference sequence). Trimming shortened V by 1 base and J by 4 bases, and 11 bases separated the two germline ends.

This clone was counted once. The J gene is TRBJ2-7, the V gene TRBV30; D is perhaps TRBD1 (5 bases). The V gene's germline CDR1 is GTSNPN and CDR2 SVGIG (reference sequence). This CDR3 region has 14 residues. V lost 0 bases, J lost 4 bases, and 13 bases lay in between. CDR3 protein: CAWSVGRVTYEQYF. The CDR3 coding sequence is TGTGCCTGGAGTGTCGGCAGGGTTACGTACGAGCAGTACTTC.

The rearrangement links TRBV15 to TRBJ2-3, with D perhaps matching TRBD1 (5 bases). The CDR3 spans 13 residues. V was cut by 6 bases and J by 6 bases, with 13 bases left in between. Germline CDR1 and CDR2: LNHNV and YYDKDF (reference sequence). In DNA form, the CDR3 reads TGTGCCACCAGTCCAGGGTCCAAGGATACGCAGTATTTT. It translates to CATSPGSKDTQYF.

The CDR3 DNA sequence: TGCGCCAGCAGCTTACCGACAGGAGATGTAGCGGGAGGCAACTACAATGAGCAGTTCTTC. Its protein is CASSLPTGDVAGGNYNEQFF. The chain recombines TRBV5-1 with TRBJ2-1, with TRBD2 matching 10 bases. The junction had 17 bases not matched to a gene; V was cut back by 2 bases and J by 3 bases. Germline values: CDR1 SGHRS, CDR2 YFSETQ. This CDR3 is 20 amino acids long. Combining the CDR3 with reference TRBV5-1 and TRBJ2-1 gives the whole variable domain KAGVTQTPRYLIKTRGQQVTLSCSPISGHRSVSWYQQTPGQGLQFLFEYFSETQRNKGNFPGRFSGRQFSNSRSEMNVSTLELGDSALYLCASSLPTGDVAGGNYNEQFFGPGTRLTVL.

CDR3 in DNA: TGTGCCACTTCGACAGGGTACTATGGCTACACCTTC. This translates into CATSTGYYGYTF. The chain employs TRBV19 and TRBJ1-2, with 7 bases fitting TRBD1. V shed 10 bases, J shed 3 bases, and the junction held 5 bases outside the gene matches. CDR1 is LNHDA and CDR2 is SQIVND in the germline V gene (reference sequence). The CDR3 covers 12 residues.

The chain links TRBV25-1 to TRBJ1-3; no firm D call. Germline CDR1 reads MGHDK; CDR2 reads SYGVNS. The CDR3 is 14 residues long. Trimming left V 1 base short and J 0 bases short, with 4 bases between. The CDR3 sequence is CASSEWSSGNTIYF. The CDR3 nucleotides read TGTGCCAGCAGTGAATGGAGCTCTGGAAACACCATATATTTT.

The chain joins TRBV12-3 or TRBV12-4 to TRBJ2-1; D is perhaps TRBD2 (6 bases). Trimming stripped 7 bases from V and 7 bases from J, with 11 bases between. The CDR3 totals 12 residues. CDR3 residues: CASTLALNEQFF. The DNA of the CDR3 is TGTGCCAGCACCCTAGCGCTGAATGAGCAGTTCTTC.

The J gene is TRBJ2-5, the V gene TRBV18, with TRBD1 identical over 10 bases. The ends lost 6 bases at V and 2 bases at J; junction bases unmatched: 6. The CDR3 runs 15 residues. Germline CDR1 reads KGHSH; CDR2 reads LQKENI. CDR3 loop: CASSPGTGAQETQYF. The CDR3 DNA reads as TGTGCCAGCTCGCCCGGGACAGGGGCTCAAGAGACCCAGTACTTC.

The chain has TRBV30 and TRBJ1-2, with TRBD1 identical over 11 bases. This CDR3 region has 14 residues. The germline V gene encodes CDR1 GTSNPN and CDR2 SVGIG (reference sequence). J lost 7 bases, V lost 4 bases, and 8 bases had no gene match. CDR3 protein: CAWKRDRGSAGYTF. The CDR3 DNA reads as TGTGCCTGGAAAAGGGACAGGGGGTCGGCTGGCTACACCTTC. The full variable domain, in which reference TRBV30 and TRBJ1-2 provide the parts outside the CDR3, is SQTIHQWPATLVQPVGSPLSLECTVEGTSNPNLYWYRQAAGRGLQLLFYSVGIGQISSEVPQNLSASRPQDRQFILSSKKLLLSDSGFYLCAWKRDRGSAGYTFGSGTRLTVV.

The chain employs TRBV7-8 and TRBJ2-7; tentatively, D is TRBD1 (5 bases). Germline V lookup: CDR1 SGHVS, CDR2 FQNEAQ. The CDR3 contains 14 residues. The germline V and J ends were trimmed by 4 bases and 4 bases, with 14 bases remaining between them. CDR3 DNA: TGTGCCAGCAGCTATGGGCAGGGATCTTACGAGCAGTACTTC. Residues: CASSYGQGSYEQYF.

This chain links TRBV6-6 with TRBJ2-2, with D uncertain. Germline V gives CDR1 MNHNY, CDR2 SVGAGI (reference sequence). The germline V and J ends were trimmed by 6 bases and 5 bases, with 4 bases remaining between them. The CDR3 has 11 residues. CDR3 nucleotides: TGTGCCAGCAGCCGGACCGGGGAGCTGTTTTTT. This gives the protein CASSRTGELFF.

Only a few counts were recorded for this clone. Here the CDR3 reads CASRPQGAGEKLFF. The CDR3 DNA reads as TGTGCCAGCAGGCCACAGGGGGCTGGTGAAAAACTGTTTTTT. The chain joins TRBV27 to TRBJ1-4; 9 bases match TRBD1. The CDR3 consists of 14 residues. V lost 6 bases to trimming and J lost 7 bases; unmatched junction nucleotides: 6. In germline, CDR1 is MNHEY, CDR2 SMNVEV (reference sequence).

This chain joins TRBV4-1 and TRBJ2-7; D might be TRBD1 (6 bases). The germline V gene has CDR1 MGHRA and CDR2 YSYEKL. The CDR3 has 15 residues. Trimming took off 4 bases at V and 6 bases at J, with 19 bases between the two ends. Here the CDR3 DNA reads TGCGCCAGCAGCCCCACACAGGGTGCCCCGGGCGAGCAGTACTTC. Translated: CASSPTQGAPGEQYF.

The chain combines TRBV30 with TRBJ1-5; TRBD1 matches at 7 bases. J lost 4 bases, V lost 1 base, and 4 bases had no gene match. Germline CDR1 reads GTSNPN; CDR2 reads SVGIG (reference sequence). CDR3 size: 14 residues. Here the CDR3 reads CAWSGDSLNQPQHF. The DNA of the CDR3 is TGTGCCTGGAGTGGGGACAGCCTTAATCAGCCCCAGCATTTT.

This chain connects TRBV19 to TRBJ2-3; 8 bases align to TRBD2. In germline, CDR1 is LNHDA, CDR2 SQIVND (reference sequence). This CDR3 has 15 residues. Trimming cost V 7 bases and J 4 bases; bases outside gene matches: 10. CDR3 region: CASTSRGRGADTQYF. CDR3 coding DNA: TGTGCCAGTACCTCCCGGGGGCGGGGGGCAGATACGCAGTATTTT.

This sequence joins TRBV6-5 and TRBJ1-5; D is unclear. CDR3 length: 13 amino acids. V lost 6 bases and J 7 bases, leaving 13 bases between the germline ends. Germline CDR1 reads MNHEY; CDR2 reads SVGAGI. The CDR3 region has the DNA TGTGCCAGCAGCATTCGCGGTTTGCAGCCCCAGCATTTT. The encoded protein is CASSIRGLQPQHF.

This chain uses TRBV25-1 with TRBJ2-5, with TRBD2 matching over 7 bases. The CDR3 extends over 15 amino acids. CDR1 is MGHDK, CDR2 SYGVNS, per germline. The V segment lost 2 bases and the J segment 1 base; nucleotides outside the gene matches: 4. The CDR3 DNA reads TGTGCCAGCAGTGAACTAGGGACTACCCAAGAGACCCAGTACTTC. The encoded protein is CASSELGTTQETQYF.

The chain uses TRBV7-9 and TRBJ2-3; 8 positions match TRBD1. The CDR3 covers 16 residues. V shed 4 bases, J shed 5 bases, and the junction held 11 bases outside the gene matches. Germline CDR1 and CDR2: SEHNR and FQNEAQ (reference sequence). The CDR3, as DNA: TGTGCCAGCAGCTCTCAAGACAGGGGAGCGGGAGATACGCAGTATTTT. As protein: CASSSQDRGAGDTQYF.